This T cell receptor (beta chain) was sequenced during a study of OX40 agonist ivuxolimab in advanced cancers. Study-wide context: Patients were dosed with the agonistic anti-OX40 (CD134) antibody ivuxolimab.

The repertoire was sequenced with immunoSEQ multiplex PCR; TCRdb's copy has only in-frame clones and lacks some. This sample carries about 46,000 clones, about 89% of them seen once, and the ten largest clones take approximately 10%. This clone showed up just once. The CDR3 runs 13 residues. Trimming pared 3 bases from V and 10 bases from J, leaving 15 bases between. The germline gives CDR1 SEHNR, CDR2 FQNEAQ (reference sequence). The specimen comprised CD4+ or CD8+ T cells sorted from blood, sampled in a trial of the OX40 agonist ivuxolimab. The receptor comes from an adult with an advanced solid tumor such as melanoma, head and neck, liver or kidney cancer. The V call is TRBV7-9, the J call TRBJ2-5, with D perhaps being TRBD1 or TRBD2 (5 bases each). CDR3 protein: CASSFPGPQDQYF. CDR3 DNA sequence: TGTGCCAGCAGCTTTCCGGGACCCCAGGACCAGTACTTC.